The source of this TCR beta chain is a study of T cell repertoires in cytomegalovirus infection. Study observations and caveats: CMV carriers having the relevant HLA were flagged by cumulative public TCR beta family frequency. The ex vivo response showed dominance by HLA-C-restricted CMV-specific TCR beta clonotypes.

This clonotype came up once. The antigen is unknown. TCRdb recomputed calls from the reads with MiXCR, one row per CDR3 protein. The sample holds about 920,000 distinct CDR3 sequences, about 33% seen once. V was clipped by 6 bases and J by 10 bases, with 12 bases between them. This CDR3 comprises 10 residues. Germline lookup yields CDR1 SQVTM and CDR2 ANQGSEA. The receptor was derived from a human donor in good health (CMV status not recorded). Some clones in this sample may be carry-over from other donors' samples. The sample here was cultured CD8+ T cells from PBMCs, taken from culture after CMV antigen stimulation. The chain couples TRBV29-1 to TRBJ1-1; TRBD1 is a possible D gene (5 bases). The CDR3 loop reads CSVPGRGAFF. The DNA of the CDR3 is TGCAGCGTACCGGGACGGGGAGCTTTCTTT.